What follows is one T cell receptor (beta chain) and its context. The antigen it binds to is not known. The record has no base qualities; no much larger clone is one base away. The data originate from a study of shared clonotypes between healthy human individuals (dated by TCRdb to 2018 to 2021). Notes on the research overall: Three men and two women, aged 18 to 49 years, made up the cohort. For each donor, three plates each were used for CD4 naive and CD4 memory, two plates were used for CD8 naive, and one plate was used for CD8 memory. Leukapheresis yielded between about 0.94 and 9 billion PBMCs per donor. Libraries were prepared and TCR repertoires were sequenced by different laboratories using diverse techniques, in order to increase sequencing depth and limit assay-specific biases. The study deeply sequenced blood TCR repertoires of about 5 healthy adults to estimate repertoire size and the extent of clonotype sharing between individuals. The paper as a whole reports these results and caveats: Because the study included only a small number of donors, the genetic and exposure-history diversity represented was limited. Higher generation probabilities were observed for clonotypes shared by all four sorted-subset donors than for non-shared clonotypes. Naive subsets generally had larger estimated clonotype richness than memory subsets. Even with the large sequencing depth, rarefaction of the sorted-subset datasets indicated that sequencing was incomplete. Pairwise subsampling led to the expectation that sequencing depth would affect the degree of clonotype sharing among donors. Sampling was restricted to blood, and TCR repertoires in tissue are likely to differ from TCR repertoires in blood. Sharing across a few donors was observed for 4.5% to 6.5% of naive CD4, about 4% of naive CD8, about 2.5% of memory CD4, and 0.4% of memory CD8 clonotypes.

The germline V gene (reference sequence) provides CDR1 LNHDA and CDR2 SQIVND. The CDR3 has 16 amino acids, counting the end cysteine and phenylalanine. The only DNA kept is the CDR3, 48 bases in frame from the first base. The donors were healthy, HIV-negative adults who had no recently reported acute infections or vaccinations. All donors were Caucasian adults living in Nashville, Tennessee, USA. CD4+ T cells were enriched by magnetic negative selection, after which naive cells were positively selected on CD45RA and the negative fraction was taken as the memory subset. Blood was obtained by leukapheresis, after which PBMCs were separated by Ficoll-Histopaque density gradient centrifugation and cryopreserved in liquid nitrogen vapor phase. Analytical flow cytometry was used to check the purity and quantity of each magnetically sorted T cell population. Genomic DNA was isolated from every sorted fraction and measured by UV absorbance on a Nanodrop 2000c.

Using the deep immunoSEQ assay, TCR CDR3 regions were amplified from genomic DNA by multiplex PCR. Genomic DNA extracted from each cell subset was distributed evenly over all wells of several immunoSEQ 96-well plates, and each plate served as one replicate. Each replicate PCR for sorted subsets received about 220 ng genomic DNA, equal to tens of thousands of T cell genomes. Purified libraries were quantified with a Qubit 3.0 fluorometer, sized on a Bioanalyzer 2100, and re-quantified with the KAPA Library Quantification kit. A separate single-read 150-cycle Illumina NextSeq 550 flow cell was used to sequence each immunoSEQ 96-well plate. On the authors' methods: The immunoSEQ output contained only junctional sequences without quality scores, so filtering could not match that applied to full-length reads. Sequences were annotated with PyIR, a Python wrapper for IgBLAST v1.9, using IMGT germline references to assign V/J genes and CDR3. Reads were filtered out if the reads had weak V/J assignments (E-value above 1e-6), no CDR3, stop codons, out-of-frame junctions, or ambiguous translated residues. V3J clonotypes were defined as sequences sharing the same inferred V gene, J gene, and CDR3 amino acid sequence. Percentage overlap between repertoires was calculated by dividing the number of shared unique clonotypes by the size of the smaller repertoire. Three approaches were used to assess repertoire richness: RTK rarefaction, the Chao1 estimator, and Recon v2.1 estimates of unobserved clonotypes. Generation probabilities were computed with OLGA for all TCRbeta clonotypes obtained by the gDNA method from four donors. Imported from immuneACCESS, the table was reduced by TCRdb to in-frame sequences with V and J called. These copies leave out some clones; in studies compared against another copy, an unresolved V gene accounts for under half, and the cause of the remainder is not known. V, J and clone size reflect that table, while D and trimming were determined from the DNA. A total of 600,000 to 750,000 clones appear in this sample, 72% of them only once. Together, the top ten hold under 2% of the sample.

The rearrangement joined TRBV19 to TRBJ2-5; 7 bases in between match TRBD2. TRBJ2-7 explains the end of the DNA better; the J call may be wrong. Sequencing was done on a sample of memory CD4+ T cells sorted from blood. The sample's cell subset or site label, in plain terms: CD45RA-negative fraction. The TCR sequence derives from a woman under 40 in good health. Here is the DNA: TGTGCCAGTAGTATTTGGGGGACTAAGTCGGTCTACGAGCAGTACTTC. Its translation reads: CASSIWGTKSVYEQYF.